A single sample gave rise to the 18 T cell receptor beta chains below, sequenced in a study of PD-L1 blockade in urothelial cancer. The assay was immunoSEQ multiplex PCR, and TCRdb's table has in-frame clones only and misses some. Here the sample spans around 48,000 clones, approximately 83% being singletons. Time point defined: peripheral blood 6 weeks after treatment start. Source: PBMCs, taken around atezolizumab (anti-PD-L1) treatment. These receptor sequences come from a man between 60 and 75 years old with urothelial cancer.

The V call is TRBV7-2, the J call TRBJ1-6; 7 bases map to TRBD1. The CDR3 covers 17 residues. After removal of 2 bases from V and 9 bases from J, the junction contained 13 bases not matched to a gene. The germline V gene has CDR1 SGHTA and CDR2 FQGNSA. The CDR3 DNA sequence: TGTGCCAGCAGCTTATCCCGCTTACAGGGGTCGGGTTCACCCCTCCACTTT. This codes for CASSLSRLQGSGSPLHF. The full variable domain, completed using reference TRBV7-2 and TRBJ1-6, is GAGVSQSPSNKVTEKGKDVELRCDPISGHTALYWYRQSLGQGLEFLIYFQGNSAPDKSGLPSDRFSAERTGGSVSTLTIQRTQQEDSAVYLCASSLSRLQGSGSPLHFGNGTRLTVT.

CDR3 coding DNA: TGTGCCAGTAGTTCTTCGGGATTCAACACTGAAGCTTTCTTT. Its translation is CASSSSGFNTEAFF. The J gene is TRBJ1-1, the V gene TRBV19; no clear D. The germline V gene has CDR1 LNHDA and CDR2 SQIVND (reference sequence). Trimming removed 5 bases at V and 2 bases at J, with 12 bases between. The CDR3 runs to 14 residues.

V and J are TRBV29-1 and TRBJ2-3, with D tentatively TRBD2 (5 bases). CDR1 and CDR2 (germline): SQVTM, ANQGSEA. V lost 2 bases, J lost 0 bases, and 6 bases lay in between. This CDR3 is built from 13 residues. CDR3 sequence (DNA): TGCAGCGTTGAAACGGGGAGCACAGATACGCAGTATTTT. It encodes CSVETGSTDTQYF.

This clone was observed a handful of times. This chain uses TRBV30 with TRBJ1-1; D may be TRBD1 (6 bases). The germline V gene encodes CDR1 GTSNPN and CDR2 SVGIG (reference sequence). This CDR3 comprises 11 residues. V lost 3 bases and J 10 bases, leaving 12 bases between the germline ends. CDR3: CAWRGARVAFF. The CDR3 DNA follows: TGTGCCTGGAGGGGGGCGAGGGTAGCTTTCTTT.

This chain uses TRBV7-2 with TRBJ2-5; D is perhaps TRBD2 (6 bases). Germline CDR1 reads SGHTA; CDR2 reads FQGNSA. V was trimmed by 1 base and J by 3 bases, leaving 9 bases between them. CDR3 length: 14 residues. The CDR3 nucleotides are TGTGCCAGCAGCTTAGGAGGAGGGAAAGAGACCCAGTACTTC. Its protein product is CASSLGGGKETQYF.

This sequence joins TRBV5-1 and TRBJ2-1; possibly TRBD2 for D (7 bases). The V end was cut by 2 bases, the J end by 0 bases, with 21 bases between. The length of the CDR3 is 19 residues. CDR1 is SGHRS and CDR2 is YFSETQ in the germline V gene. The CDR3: CASSFVGGPPRSSYNEQFF. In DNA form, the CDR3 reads TGCGCCAGCAGCTTCGTCGGGGGGCCCCCTCGGAGCTCCTACAATGAGCAGTTCTTC.

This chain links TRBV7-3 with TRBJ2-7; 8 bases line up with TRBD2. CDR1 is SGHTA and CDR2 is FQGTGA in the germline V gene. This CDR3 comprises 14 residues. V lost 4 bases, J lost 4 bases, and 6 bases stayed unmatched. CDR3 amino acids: CASSSTAGGYEQYF. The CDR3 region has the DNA TGTGCCAGCAGCTCAACGGCGGGGGGTTACGAGCAGTACTTC.

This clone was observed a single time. CDR3 residues: CASSRGTGEATEAFF. The CDR3 nucleotides read TGTGCCAGCAGTCGTGGGACAGGTGAAGCCACTGAAGCTTTCTTT. The chain links TRBV2 to TRBJ1-1; 8 positions match TRBD1. CDR1 and CDR2 from the germline V gene are SNHLY and FYNNEI. The CDR3 spans 15 residues. V lost 5 bases, J lost 4 bases, and 9 bases stayed unmatched.

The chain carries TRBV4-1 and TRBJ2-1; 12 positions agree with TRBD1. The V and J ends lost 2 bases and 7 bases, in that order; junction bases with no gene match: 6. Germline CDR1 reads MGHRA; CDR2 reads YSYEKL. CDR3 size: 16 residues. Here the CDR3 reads CASSQTGTGGKNEQFF. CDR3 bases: TGCGCCAGCAGCCAAACCGGGACAGGGGGCAAGAATGAGCAGTTCTTC.

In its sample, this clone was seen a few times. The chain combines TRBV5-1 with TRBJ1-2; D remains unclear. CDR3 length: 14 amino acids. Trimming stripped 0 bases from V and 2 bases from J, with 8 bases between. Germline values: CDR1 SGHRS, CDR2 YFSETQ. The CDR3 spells CASSLERVNYGYTF. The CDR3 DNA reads TGCGCCAGCAGCTTGGAGCGGGTGAACTATGGCTACACCTTC.

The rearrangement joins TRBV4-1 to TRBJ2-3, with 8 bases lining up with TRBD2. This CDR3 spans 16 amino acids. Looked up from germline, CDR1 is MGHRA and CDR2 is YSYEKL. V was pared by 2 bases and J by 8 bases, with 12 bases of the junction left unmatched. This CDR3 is CASSQMLGGATGTQYF. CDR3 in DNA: TGCGCCAGCAGCCAAATGCTCGGGGGGGCCACTGGTACGCAGTATTTT.

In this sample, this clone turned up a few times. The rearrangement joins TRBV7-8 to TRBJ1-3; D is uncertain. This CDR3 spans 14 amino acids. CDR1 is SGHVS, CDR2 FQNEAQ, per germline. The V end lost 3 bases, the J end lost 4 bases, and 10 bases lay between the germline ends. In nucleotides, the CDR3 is TGTGCCAGCAGCTTCCGGGGAAGGGGAAACACCATATATTTT. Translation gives CASSFRGRGNTIYF.

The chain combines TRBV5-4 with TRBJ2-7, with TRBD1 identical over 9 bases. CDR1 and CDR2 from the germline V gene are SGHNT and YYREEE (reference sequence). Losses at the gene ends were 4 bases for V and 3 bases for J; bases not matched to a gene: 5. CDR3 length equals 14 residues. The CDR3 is CASSEGQGFYEQYF. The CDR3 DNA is TGTGCCAGCAGCGAGGGACAGGGTTTCTACGAGCAGTACTTC.

CDR3 DNA sequence: TGTGCCAGCTCACCGGGACAAGATAATGAAAAACTGTTTTTT. It specifies CASSPGQDNEKLFF. The chain has TRBV18 and TRBJ1-4, with D possibly being TRBD1 (6 bases). Germline CDR1 and CDR2: KGHSH and LQKENI. Trimming pared 3 bases from V and 4 bases from J, leaving 9 bases between. The CDR3 totals 14 residues.

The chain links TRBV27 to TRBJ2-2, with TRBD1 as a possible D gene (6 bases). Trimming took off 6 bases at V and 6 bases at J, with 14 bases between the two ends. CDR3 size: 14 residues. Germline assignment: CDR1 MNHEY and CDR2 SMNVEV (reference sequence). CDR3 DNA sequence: TGTGCCAGCAGACAGCAGGGGCGCCCCGGGGAGCTGTTTTTT. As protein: CASRQQGRPGELFF.

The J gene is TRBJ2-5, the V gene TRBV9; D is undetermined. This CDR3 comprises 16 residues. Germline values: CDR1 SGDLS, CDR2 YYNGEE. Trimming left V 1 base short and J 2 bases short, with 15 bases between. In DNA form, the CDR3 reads TGTGCCAGCAGCGTATCGTTTGGGCAGTTACAAGAGACCCAGTACTTC. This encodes CASSVSFGQLQETQYF.

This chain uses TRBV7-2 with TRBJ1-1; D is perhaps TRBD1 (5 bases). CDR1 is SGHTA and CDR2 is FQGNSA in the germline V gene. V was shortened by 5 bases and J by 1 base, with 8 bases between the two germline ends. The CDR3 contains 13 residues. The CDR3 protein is CASSVDRNTEAFF. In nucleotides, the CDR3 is TGTGCCAGCAGCGTCGACAGGAACACTGAAGCTTTCTTT.

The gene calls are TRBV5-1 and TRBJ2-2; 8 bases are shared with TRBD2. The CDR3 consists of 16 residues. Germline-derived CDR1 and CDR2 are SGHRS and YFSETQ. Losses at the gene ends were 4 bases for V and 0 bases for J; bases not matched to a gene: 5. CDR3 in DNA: TGCGCCAGCAGCCCTTGGACTAGCCCGAACACCGGGGAGCTGTTTTTT. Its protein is CASSPWTSPNTGELFF.